This TCR beta chain was profiled in a study of early T cells in non-severe SARS-CoV-2 infection. Study-level background: Sequencing was performed on bulk RNA from unsorted whole blood, leaving chains unpaired.

Study results and limitations: VDJdb matching skewed toward anti-spike CD8 responses, missing private and CD4 specificities.

The TCR library protocol was used to attach unique molecular identifiers. These identifiers were attached to individual cDNA molecules. Each CDR3 protein is one row after TCRdb ran MiXCR on the 5' RACE reads. The table has roughly 63,000 distinct CDR3 sequences, around 11% seen once; the top ten hold 3% to 4.5%. CDR3 size: 14 residues. Germline assignment: CDR1 SGHNT and CDR2 YENEEA. V lost 3 bases, J lost 0 bases, and 8 bases lay in between. As regards this clonotype: Its antigen is currently unknown.

This chain connects TRBV11-3 to TRBJ2-5, with D possibly called TRBD1 or TRBD2 (5 bases each). The sequenced sample consisted of whole blood. The sequence was obtained from an adult who was a healthcare worker with PCR-confirmed SARS-CoV-2 infection or an uninfected control (not recorded which). The CDR3 bases are TGTGCCAGCAGCTTGGGACCGAACCAAGAGACCCAGTACTTC. This translates into CASSLGPNQETQYF. Full variable domain (missing parts from reference TRBV11-3 and TRBJ2-5): EAGVVQSPRYKIIEKKQPVAFWCNPISGHNTLYWYLQNLGQGPELLIRYENEEAVDDSQLPKDRFSAERLKGVDSTLKIQPAELGDSAVYLCASSLGPNQETQYFGPGTRLLVL.